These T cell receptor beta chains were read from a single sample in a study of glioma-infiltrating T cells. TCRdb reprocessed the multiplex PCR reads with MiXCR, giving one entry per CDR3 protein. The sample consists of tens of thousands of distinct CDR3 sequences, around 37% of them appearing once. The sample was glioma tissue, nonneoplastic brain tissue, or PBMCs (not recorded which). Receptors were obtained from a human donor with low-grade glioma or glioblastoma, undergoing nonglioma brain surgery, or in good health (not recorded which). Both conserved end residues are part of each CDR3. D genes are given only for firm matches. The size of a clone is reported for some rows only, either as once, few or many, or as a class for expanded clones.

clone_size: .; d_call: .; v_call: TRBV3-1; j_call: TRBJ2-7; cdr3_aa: CASSPRGTENTYKQYF; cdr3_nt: TGCGCCAGCAGCCCCCGGGGGACTGAAAACACCTACAAGCAGTACTTC
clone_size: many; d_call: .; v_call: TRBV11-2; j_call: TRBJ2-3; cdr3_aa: CASSLVWGVDTQYF; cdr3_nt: TGTGCCAGCAGCTTAGTTTGGGGCGTGGATACGCAGTATTTT
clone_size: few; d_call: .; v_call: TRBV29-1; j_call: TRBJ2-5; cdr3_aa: CSRYQETQYF; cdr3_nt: TGCAGCAGATATCAAGAGACCCAGTACTTC
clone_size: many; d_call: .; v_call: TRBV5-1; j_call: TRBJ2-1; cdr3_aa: CASSLAWAVNEQFF; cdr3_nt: TGCGCCAGCAGCTTGGCGTGGGCGGTCAATGAGCAGTTCTTC
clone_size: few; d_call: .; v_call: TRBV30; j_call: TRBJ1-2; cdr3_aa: CAWRGEYGYTF; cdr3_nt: TGTGCCTGGAGAGGGGAGTATGGCTACACCTTC
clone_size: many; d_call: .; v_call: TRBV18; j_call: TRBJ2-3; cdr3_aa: CASSLRTEGADTQYF; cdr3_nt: TGTGCCAGCTCACTAAGGACGGAAGGGGCAGATACGCAGTATTTT
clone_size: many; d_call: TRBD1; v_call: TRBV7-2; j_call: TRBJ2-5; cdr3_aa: CASSLVFDGTGAQETQYF; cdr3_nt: TGTGCCAGCAGCTTAGTGTTCGACGGGACAGGGGCCCAAGAGACCCAGTACTTC
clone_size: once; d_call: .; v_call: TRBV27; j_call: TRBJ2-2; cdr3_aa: CASSGFSTGELFF; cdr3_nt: TGTGCCAGCAGTGGTTTTTCGACTGGGGAGCTGTTTTTT
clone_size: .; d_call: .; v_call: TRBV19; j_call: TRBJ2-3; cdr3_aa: CASSIQWSEDTQYF; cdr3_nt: TGTGCCAGTAGTATACAGTGGTCCGAAGATACGCAGTATTTT
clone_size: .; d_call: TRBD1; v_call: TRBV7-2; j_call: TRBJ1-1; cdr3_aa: CASSPDRMNTEGFF; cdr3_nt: TGTGCCAGCAGCCCGGACAGGATGAACACTGAAGGTTTCTTT